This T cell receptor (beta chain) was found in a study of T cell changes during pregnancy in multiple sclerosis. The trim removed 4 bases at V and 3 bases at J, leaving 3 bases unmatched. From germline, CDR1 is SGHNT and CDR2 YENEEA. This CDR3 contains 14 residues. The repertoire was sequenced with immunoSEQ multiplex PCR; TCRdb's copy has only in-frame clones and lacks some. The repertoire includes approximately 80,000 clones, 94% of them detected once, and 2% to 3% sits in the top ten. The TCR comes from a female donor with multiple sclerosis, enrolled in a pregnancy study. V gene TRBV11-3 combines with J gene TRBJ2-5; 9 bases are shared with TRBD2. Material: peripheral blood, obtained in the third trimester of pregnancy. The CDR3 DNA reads TGTGCCAGCAGCTCGACTAGCGGAGAAGAGACCCAGTACTTC. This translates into CASSSTSGEETQYF.